The rows below give T cell receptor beta chains drawn from one sample of a study of PD-1 blockade in classical Hodgkin lymphoma. The repertoire was sequenced with immunoSEQ multiplex PCR; TCRdb's copy has only in-frame clones and lacks some. The sample holds around 65,000 clones, around 89% seen once. The sample consisted of peripheral blood mononuclear cells (PBMCs), taken at baseline. The source is a human donor with classical Hodgkin lymphoma. CDR3s include the opening cysteine and the closing phenylalanine or tryptophan. The D gene is left open where the match is weak. Some rows have no size entry. The others give once, few or many, or a class for an expanded clone.

abundance: .; d_gene: TRBD1; j_gene: TRBJ1-1; v_gene: TRBV6-1; CDR3nt: TGTGCCAGCAGTGGTCCCACAGGGGCGTACACTGAAGCTTTCTTT; CDR3aa: CASSGPTGAYTEAFF
abundance: once; d_gene: .; j_gene: TRBJ1-1; v_gene: TRBV15; CDR3nt: TGTGCCACCAGCAGAGACAGGGCTTGGACTGAAGCTTTCTTT; CDR3aa: CATSRDRAWTEAFF
abundance: .; d_gene: .; j_gene: TRBJ1-1; v_gene: TRBV4-1; CDR3nt: TGCGCCAGCAGCCAAGTGGGGGCGAGGGTAGCTTTCTTT; CDR3aa: CASSQVGARVAFF
abundance: .; d_gene: TRBD1; j_gene: TRBJ2-7; v_gene: TRBV9; CDR3nt: TGTGCCAGCAGCCCCGGGACAGGGAGGTCCTACGAGCAGTACTTC; CDR3aa: CASSPGTGRSYEQYF
abundance: few; d_gene: TRBD1; j_gene: TRBJ1-2; v_gene: TRBV25-1; CDR3nt: TGTGCCAGCAGTGAATACCAGACCAGGGGGGGCTACACCTTC; CDR3aa: CASSEYQTRGGYTF
abundance: .; d_gene: .; j_gene: TRBJ1-5; v_gene: TRBV16; CDR3nt: TGTGCCAGCAGCCAATACAGCAGCAATCAGCCCCAGCATTTT; CDR3aa: CASSQYSSNQPQHF
abundance: .; d_gene: .; j_gene: TRBJ1-2; v_gene: TRBV27; CDR3nt: TGTGCCAGCAGTGCGGACATCTCTAACTATGGCTACACCTTC; CDR3aa: CASSADISNYGYTF
abundance: .; d_gene: .; j_gene: TRBJ2-7; v_gene: TRBV7-3; CDR3nt: TGTGCCAGCAGCGCCTCACCGGGGGCCTCCTACGAGCAGTACTTC; CDR3aa: CASSASPGASYEQYF
abundance: once; d_gene: .; j_gene: TRBJ2-1; v_gene: TRBV2; CDR3nt: TGTGCCAGCAGCGGGATAGGACTTAACAATGAGCAGTTCTTC; CDR3aa: CASSGIGLNNEQFF
abundance: .; d_gene: .; j_gene: TRBJ2-5; v_gene: TRBV7-2; CDR3nt: TGTGCCAGCAGCTTAGGTTGGCAAGAGACCCAGTACTTC; CDR3aa: CASSLGWQETQYF
abundance: .; d_gene: .; j_gene: TRBJ2-5; v_gene: TRBV18; CDR3nt: TGTGCCAGCTCACAAGCGTCTCAAGAGACCCAGTACTTC; CDR3aa: CASSQASQETQYF
abundance: .; d_gene: .; j_gene: TRBJ2-7; v_gene: TRBV10-1; CDR3nt: TGCGCCAGCAGTGCGGGGCCAGGCTACGAGCAGTACTTC; CDR3aa: CASSAGPGYEQYF
abundance: once; d_gene: TRBD2; j_gene: TRBJ2-7; v_gene: TRBV5-1; CDR3nt: TGCGCCAGCAGTTACGGACTAGCGGACACCTACGGGCAGTACTTC; CDR3aa: CASSYGLADTYGQYF
abundance: once; d_gene: TRBD1; j_gene: TRBJ2-3; v_gene: TRBV7-9; CDR3nt: TGTGCCAGCAGCCCCAGGGGGTCCACAGATACGCAGTATTTT; CDR3aa: CASSPRGSTDTQYF
abundance: .; d_gene: .; j_gene: TRBJ2-7; v_gene: TRBV6-5; CDR3nt: TGTGCCAGCAGTCTAGGACCGTCCTACGAGCAGTACTTC; CDR3aa: CASSLGPSYEQYF
abundance: .; d_gene: .; j_gene: TRBJ1-6; v_gene: TRBV4-2; CDR3nt: TGTGCCAGCAGCCAGGACAGCTCCTATAATTCACCCCTCCACTTT; CDR3aa: CASSQDSSYNSPLHF
abundance: .; d_gene: .; j_gene: TRBJ2-7; v_gene: TRBV10-3; CDR3nt: TGTGCCATCAGCGTAGCGTACGAGCAGTACTTC; CDR3aa: CAISVAYEQYF
abundance: .; d_gene: .; j_gene: TRBJ1-5; v_gene: TRBV4-1; CDR3nt: TGCGCCAGCAGCCCGCCCTGGGGGCGGCAGCCCCAGCATTTT; CDR3aa: CASSPPWGRQPQHF
abundance: .; d_gene: TRBD2; j_gene: TRBJ2-7; v_gene: TRBV6-6; CDR3nt: TGTGCCAGCAGTCCGCGGGGGGTTGGAGGCGAGCAGTACTTC; CDR3aa: CASSPRGVGGEQYF
abundance: .; d_gene: .; j_gene: TRBJ1-2; v_gene: TRBV2; CDR3nt: TGTGCCAGTTTCAAGTTAACTAACTATGGCTACACCTTC; CDR3aa: CASFKLTNYGYTF
abundance: few; d_gene: .; j_gene: TRBJ1-6; v_gene: TRBV5-1; CDR3nt: TGCGCCAGCAGCTTAAGGACGCCTGGAGGCTCCTATAATTCACCCCTCCACTTT; CDR3aa: CASSLRTPGGSYNSPLHF
abundance: .; d_gene: .; j_gene: TRBJ2-7; v_gene: TRBV14; CDR3nt: TGTGCCAGCAGCGAAACGGGGGTCCCCTCCTACGAGCAGTACTTC; CDR3aa: CASSETGVPSYEQYF
abundance: few; d_gene: TRBD1; j_gene: TRBJ1-1; v_gene: TRBV9; CDR3nt: TGTGCCAGCAGCCCTCGGGACAGGGTGAACACTGAAGCTTTCTTT; CDR3aa: CASSPRDRVNTEAFF
abundance: .; d_gene: .; j_gene: TRBJ2-3; v_gene: TRBV9; CDR3nt: TGTGCCAGCAGGGAGCTTAACACAGATACGCAGTATTTT; CDR3aa: CASRELNTDTQYF
abundance: .; d_gene: .; j_gene: TRBJ2-1; v_gene: TRBV6-5; CDR3nt: TGTGCCAGCAGTTACTCGAGTCGGGGCGGAAACAATGAGCAGTTCTTC; CDR3aa: CASSYSSRGGNNEQFF
abundance: .; d_gene: .; j_gene: TRBJ1-1; v_gene: TRBV7-9; CDR3nt: TGTGCCAGCAGCTTAATAACAGACACTGAAGCTTTCTTT; CDR3aa: CASSLITDTEAFF
abundance: .; d_gene: .; j_gene: TRBJ2-7; v_gene: TRBV6-6; CDR3nt: TGTGCCAGCAGCCTCGAGGGGAGCTCCTACGAGCAGTACTTC; CDR3aa: CASSLEGSSYEQYF
abundance: .; d_gene: .; j_gene: TRBJ2-1; v_gene: TRBV2; CDR3nt: TGTGCCAGTTCTGGGGGATACAATGAGCAGTTCTTC; CDR3aa: CASSGGYNEQFF
abundance: .; d_gene: TRBD2; j_gene: TRBJ2-1; v_gene: TRBV7-8; CDR3nt: TGTGCCAGCAGCGGCGGGACTAGCGGTAGTTACAATGAGCAGTTCTTC; CDR3aa: CASSGGTSGSYNEQFF
abundance: .; d_gene: .; j_gene: TRBJ2-3; v_gene: TRBV21-1; CDR3nt: TGTGCCAGCAGCAAAGAGGATTATCGGCCGGGCGGCTCCACAGATACGCAGTATTTT; CDR3aa: CASSKEDYRPGGSTDTQYF
abundance: once; d_gene: .; j_gene: TRBJ1-6; v_gene: TRBV11-2; CDR3nt: TGTGCCAGCAGCCGGGGGTTTTGGGGGGAAAATTCACCCCTCCACTTT; CDR3aa: CASSRGFWGENSPLHF
abundance: .; d_gene: .; j_gene: TRBJ2-7; v_gene: TRBV6-5; CDR3nt: TGTGCCAGCAGCCGGGGGACAGTCTCCTACGAGCAGTACTTC; CDR3aa: CASSRGTVSYEQYF
abundance: .; d_gene: .; j_gene: TRBJ1-3; v_gene: TRBV6-1; CDR3nt: TGTGCCAGCAGTGAGACGGGGAACACCATATATTTT; CDR3aa: CASSETGNTIYF
abundance: .; d_gene: TRBD1; j_gene: TRBJ1-2; v_gene: TRBV14; CDR3nt: TGTGCCAGCAGCCGAGTACCGGGACAGCTATATGGCTACACCTTC; CDR3aa: CASSRVPGQLYGYTF
abundance: .; d_gene: TRBD2; j_gene: TRBJ2-5; v_gene: TRBV6-5; CDR3nt: TGTGCCAGCAGCCCCAGGGGCGGGGGGCAGGAGACCCAGTACTTC; CDR3aa: CASSPRGGGQETQYF
abundance: few; d_gene: .; j_gene: TRBJ1-1; v_gene: TRBV29-1; CDR3nt: TGCAGCGTTGAAGATGCGCGGAACACTGAAGCTTTCTTT; CDR3aa: CSVEDARNTEAFF
abundance: few; d_gene: .; j_gene: TRBJ1-6; v_gene: TRBV4-1; CDR3nt: TGCGCCAGCAGCCAAGGACAAACAGGTTCACCCCTCCACTTT; CDR3aa: CASSQGQTGSPLHF
abundance: .; d_gene: TRBD1; j_gene: TRBJ2-2; v_gene: TRBV6-6; CDR3nt: TGTGCCAGCAGGGACAGGAGCTCCACCGGGGAGCTGTTTTTT; CDR3aa: CASRDRSSTGELFF
abundance: .; d_gene: .; j_gene: TRBJ1-2; v_gene: TRBV7-9; CDR3nt: TGTGCCAGCAGCTCACGGGACCGCTTAGATGGCTACACCTTC; CDR3aa: CASSSRDRLDGYTF
abundance: .; d_gene: TRBD1; j_gene: TRBJ1-2; v_gene: TRBV5-6; CDR3nt: TGTGCCAGCAGCCACCAGGACAGGGGTTTGGGAGGCTACACCTTC; CDR3aa: CASSHQDRGLGGYTF
abundance: .; d_gene: .; j_gene: TRBJ1-4; v_gene: TRBV25-1; CDR3nt: TGTGCCAGCAGTGGGGGTTCTTATGAAAAACTGTTTTTT; CDR3aa: CASSGGSYEKLFF
abundance: .; d_gene: .; j_gene: TRBJ1-3; v_gene: TRBV18; CDR3nt: TGTGCCAGCTCACCAGCAGGGAAAGAGAACACCATATATTTT; CDR3aa: CASSPAGKENTIYF
abundance: .; d_gene: TRBD2; j_gene: TRBJ2-3; v_gene: TRBV4-1; CDR3nt: TGCGCCAGCAGCCAATCGCGGGGGGCCGCAGATACGCAGTATTTT; CDR3aa: CASSQSRGAADTQYF
abundance: .; d_gene: .; j_gene: TRBJ2-1; v_gene: TRBV6-6; CDR3nt: TGTGCCAGCAGCAAGACACAAACCGCAATCAATGAGCAGTTCTTC; CDR3aa: CASSKTQTAINEQFF
abundance: .; d_gene: TRBD1; j_gene: TRBJ2-7; v_gene: TRBV5-6; CDR3nt: TGTGCCAGCAGCTTCATGGACAGGGCCTTCCAGTACTTC; CDR3aa: CASSFMDRAFQYF
abundance: .; d_gene: TRBD1; j_gene: TRBJ1-2; v_gene: TRBV27; CDR3nt: TGTGCCAGCAGGACCAACCGGGACAGTTATGGCTACACCTTC; CDR3aa: CASRTNRDSYGYTF
abundance: .; d_gene: TRBD1; j_gene: TRBJ1-1; v_gene: TRBV19; CDR3nt: TGTGCCAGTAGTATTCAGGGGGCCACTGAAGCTTTCTTT; CDR3aa: CASSIQGATEAFF
abundance: .; d_gene: TRBD1; j_gene: TRBJ2-2; v_gene: TRBV7-8; CDR3nt: TGTGCCAGCAGCTTCCGACAGGGCGGCACCGGGGAGCTGTTTTTT; CDR3aa: CASSFRQGGTGELFF
abundance: once; d_gene: .; j_gene: TRBJ1-2; v_gene: TRBV4-1; CDR3nt: TGCGCCAGCAGCCAAGTTGGGACGGGGAGTGGCTACACCTTC; CDR3aa: CASSQVGTGSGYTF
abundance: .; d_gene: TRBD1; j_gene: TRBJ1-1; v_gene: TRBV6-6; CDR3nt: TGTGCCAGCAGACGCGGGACAGGTAACACTGAAGCTTTCTTT; CDR3aa: CASRRGTGNTEAFF
abundance: .; d_gene: TRBD1; j_gene: TRBJ1-2; v_gene: TRBV7-2; CDR3nt: TGTGCCAGCAGCTTTAGCGGGGACAGGGACTATGGCTACACCTTC; CDR3aa: CASSFSGDRDYGYTF
abundance: .; d_gene: .; j_gene: TRBJ2-1; v_gene: TRBV7-9; CDR3nt: TGTGCCAGCAGTCCCCATACTGAGCAGTTCTTC; CDR3aa: CASSPHTEQFF
abundance: .; d_gene: .; j_gene: TRBJ1-5; v_gene: TRBV2; CDR3nt: TGTGCCAGCAGTGAAGCGCTTTGGGGAAGGGGCAATCAGCCCCAGCATTTT; CDR3aa: CASSEALWGRGNQPQHF